The clone carrying this T cell receptor beta chain came up a few times. The target antigen is unknown. Germline V gene lookup returns CDR1 KGHSH and CDR2 LQKENI. The CDR3 has 13 amino acids. The germline V and J ends were trimmed by 0 bases and 7 bases, with 10 bases remaining between them. These data originate in a study of T-cell memory formation after mild COVID-19. Whole-study context: TCR clusters showed largely donor specificity. General study points: Memory cells collected pre-infection included some clones that later responded, suggesting cross-reactive memory joined. Second-wave clones reaching peak frequency on day 37 lacked confirmed SARS-CoV-2 specificity.

UMIs and sample barcodes were carried by the TCR alpha and TCR beta cDNA libraries that 5'RACE produced using constant-segment primers. TCRdb itself ran the 5' RACE reads through MiXCR, one entry per CDR3 protein. There are about 250,000 distinct CDR3 sequences in the sample; roughly 18% occur only once, and more than 20% lies in the top ten. Sequencing input: PBMCs or a T cell subset sorted from them (not recorded which). The origin of this receptor is a man younger than 35 who had mild COVID-19 (a few samples of this study predate the infection). Cell type and time point are not known. This chain connects TRBV18 to TRBJ2-7, with no clear D. The CDR3 DNA follows: TGTGCCAGCTCACCACCGAACCGCGAAGAGCAGTACTTC. Amino acid sequence: CASSPPNREEQYF.